This TCR beta chain was identified during a study of cytomegalovirus exposure and HLA in healthy donors. The PCR was carried out with 60 Vbeta primers and 13 Jbeta primers. Generated by immunoSEQ multiplex PCR, the TCRdb table keeps only in-frame clones and is missing some. The profile shows around 200,000 clones, 82% of them singletons. Input material: PBMCs. The receptor's source is a woman aged 40 to 50 in good health and CMV-seronegative.

CDR3 in amino acids: CASSRPSGGDNEQFF. In nucleotides, the CDR3 is TGTGCCAGCAGCCGCCCCAGCGGAGGGGACAATGAGCAGTTCTTC. V is TRBV7-6 and J is TRBJ2-1, with D possibly being TRBD2 (6 bases). V was pared by 5 bases and J by 5 bases, with 16 bases between. This CDR3 is 15 amino acids long. Germline V gene data show CDR1 as SGHVS and CDR2 as FNYEAQ.